This T cell receptor (beta chain) was captured by sequencing in a study of blood T cells in healthy people across ages. CDR3 length: 13 residues. Germline V lookup: CDR1 MDHEN, CDR2 SYDVKM. V lost 7 bases and J lost 2, with 11 bases in between. As for this clonotype: Its specificity is unknown.

Primers used in a second PCR of roughly 6 to 12 cycles were a sample-barcoded 5' primer and a J-beta primer mix. Any given sample supplied a minimum of 2.5 million CDR3-containing paired-end reads. TCRdb recomputed calls from the 5' RACE reads with MiXCR, one row per CDR3 protein. This sample yields some 1.8 million distinct CDR3 sequences, of which 30% to 40% are seen a single time; roughly 23% belongs to the top ten. General observations from the study: Because sorting was not performed, PBMCs prevented conclusive naive versus antigen-experienced comparison. Measured against age, TCR beta diversity per million T cells decreased in a roughly linear manner.

The draw of peripheral blood yielded about 10 milliliters from each donor. The sequence derives from a human donor in good health. The rearrangement uses TRBV28 and TRBJ1-2; D might be TRBD1 (6 bases). Specimen: blood. CDR3 loop: CASMGGNNYGYTF. CDR3 DNA sequence: TGTGCCAGCATGGGGGGCAACAACTATGGCTACACCTTC.